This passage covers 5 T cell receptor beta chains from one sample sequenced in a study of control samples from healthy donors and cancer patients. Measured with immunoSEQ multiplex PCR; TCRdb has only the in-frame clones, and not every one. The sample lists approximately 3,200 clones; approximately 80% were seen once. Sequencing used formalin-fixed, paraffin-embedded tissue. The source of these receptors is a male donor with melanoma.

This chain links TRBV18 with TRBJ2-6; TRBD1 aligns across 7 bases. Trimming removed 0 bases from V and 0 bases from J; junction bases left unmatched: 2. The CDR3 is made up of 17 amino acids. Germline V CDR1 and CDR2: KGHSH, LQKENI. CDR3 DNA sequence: TGTGCCAGCTCACCACCGGGACAGAGCTCTGGGGCCAACGTCCTGACTTTC. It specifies CASSPPGQSSGANVLTF.

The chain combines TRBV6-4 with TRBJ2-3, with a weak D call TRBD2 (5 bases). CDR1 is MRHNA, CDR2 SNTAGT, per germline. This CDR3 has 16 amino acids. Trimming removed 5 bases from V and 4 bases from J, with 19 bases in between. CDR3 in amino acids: CASSLLGVKGSDTQYF. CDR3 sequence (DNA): TGTGCCAGCAGTCTCCTCGGGGTTAAAGGCTCAGATACGCAGTATTTT.

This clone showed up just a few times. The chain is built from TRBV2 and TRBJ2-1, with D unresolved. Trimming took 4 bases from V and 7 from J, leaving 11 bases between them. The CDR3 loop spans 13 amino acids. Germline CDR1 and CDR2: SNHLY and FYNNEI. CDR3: CASSVGFRNEQFF. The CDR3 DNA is TGTGCCAGCAGTGTAGGTTTTAGGAATGAGCAGTTCTTC.

The CDR3 DNA reads as TGTGCCAGTAGTATGTTAAGGGCCACCCCCACTCTGGATACGCAGTATTTT. This gives the protein CASSMLRATPTLDTQYF. The chain uses TRBV19 and TRBJ2-3; D unclear. The CDR3 extends over 17 amino acids. Germline V gene data show CDR1 as LNHDA and CDR2 as SQIVND (reference sequence). Trimming removed 3 bases from V and 6 bases from J, with 22 bases in between.

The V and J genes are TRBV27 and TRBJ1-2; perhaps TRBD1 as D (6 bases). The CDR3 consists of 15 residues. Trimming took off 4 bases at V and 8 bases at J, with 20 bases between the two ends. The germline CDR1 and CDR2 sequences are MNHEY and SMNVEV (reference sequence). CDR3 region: CASSSSRGGLWGYTF. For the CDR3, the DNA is TGTGCCAGCAGTTCCTCTAGAGGGGGGCTATGGGGCTACACCTTC.